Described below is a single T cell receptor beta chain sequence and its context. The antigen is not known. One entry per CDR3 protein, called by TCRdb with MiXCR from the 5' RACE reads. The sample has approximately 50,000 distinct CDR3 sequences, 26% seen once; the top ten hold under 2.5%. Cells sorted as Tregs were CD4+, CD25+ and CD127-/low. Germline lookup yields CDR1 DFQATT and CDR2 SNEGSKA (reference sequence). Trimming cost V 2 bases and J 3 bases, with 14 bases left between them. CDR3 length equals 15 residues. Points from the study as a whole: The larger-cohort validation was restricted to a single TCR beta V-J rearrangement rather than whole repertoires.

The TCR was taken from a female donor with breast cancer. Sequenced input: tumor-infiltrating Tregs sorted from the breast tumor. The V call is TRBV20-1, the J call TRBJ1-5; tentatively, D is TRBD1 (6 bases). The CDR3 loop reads CSARHSRGHNQPQHF. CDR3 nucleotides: TGCAGTGCTAGACATTCGCGGGGGCACAATCAGCCCCAGCATTTT.